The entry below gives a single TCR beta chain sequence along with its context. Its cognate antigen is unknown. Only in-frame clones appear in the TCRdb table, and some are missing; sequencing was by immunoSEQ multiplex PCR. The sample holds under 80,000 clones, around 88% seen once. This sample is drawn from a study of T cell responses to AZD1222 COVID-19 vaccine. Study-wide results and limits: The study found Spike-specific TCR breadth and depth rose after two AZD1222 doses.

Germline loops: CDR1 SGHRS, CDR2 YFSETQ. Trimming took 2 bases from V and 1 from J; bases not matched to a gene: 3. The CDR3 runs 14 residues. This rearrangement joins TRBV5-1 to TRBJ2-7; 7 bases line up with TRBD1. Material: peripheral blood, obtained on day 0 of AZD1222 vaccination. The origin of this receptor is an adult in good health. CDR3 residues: CASSLRQGSYEQYF. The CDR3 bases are TGCGCCAGCAGCTTAAGACAGGGATCCTACGAGCAGTACTTC.